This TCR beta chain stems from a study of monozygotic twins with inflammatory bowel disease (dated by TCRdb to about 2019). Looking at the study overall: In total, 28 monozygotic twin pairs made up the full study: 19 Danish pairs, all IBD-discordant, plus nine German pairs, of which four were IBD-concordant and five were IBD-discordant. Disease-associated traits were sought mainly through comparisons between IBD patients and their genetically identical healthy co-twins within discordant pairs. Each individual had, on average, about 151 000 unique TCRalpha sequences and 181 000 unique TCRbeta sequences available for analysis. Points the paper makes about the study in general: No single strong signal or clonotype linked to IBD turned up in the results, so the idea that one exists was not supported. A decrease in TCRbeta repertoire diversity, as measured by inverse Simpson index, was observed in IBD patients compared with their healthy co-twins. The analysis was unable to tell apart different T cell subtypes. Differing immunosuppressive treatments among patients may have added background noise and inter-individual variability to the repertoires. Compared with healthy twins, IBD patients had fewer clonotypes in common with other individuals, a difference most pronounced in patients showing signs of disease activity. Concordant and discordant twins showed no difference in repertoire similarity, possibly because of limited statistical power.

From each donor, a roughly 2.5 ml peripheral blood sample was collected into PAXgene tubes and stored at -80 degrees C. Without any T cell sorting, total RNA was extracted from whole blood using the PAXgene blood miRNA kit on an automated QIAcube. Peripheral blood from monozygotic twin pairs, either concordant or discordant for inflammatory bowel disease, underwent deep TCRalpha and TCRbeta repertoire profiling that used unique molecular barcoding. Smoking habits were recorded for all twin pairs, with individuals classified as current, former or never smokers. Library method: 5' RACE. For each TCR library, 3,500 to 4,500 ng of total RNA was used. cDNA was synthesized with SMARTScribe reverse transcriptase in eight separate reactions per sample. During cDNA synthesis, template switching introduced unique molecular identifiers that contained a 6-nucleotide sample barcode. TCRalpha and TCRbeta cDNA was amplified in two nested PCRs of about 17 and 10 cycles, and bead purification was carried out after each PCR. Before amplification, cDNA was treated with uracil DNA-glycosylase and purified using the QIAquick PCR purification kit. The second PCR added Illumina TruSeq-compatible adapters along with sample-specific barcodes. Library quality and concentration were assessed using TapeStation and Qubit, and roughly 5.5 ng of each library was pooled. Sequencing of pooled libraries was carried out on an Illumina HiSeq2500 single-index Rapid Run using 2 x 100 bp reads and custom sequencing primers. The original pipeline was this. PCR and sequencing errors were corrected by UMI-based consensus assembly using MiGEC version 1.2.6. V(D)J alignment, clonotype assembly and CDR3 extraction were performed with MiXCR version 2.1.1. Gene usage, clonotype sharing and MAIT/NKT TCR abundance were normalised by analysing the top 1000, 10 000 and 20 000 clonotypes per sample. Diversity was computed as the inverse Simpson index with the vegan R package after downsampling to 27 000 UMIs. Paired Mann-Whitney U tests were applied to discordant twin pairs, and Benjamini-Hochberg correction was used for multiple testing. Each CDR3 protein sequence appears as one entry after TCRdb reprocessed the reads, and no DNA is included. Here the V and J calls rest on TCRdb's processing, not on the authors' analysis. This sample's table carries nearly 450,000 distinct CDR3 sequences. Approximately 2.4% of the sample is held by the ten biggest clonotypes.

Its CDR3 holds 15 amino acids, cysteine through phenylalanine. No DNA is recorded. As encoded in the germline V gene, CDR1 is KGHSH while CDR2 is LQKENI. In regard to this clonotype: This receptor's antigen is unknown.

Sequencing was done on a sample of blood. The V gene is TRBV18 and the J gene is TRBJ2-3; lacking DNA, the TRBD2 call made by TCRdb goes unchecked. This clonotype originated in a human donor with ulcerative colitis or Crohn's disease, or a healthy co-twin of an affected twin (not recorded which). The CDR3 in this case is CASSQLAVEEDTQYF. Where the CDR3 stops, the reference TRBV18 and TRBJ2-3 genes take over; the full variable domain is NAGVMQNPRHLVRRRGQEARLRCSPMKGHSHVYWYRQLPEEGLKFMVYLQKENIIDESGMPKERFSAEFPKEGPSILRIQQVVRGDSAAYFCASSQLAVEEDTQYFGPGTRLTVL.